One and the same sample provided the 32 T cell receptor beta chains below, sequenced in a study of cytomegalovirus exposure and HLA in healthy donors. The PCR had 60 Vbeta and 13 Jbeta primers. Sequencing was performed with immunoSEQ multiplex PCR; in TCRdb, only in-frame clones are kept and a portion is missing. The data hold around 140,000 clones, with approximately 82% observed a single time. What was sequenced was PBMCs. The receptors come from a woman between 55 and 75 years old in good health and CMV-seropositive.

This rearrangement joins TRBV6-6 to TRBJ2-2, with D possibly TRBD1 on 5 matching bases. This CDR3 has 14 residues. The V end lost 5 bases, the J end lost 0 bases, and 7 bases lay between the germline ends. The germline gives CDR1 MNHNY, CDR2 SVGAGI (reference sequence). The CDR3 coding sequence is TGTGCCAGCAGTCGACAGTCGAACACCGGGGAGCTGTTTTTT. It encodes CASSRQSNTGELFF.

This sequence joins TRBV10-3 and TRBJ1-1, with 7 bases lining up with TRBD1. The V gene's germline CDR1 is ENHRY and CDR2 SYGVKD. J was trimmed by 1 base and V by 8 bases; bases with no gene match: 10. The CDR3 consists of 15 residues. Written as DNA, the CDR3 is TGTGCCATCCGGAACGCACAGGGGAGGAACACTGAAGCTTTCTTT. Its translation is CAIRNAQGRNTEAFF.

This clone was seen only once. The chain uses TRBV19 and TRBJ2-5; 12 nucleotides agree with TRBD2. CDR3 length: 17 amino acids. Germline V gene lookup returns CDR1 LNHDA and CDR2 SQIVND (reference sequence). The ends lost 8 bases at V and 2 bases at J; junction bases unmatched: 12. The CDR3: CASSALRLAGAQETQYF. As DNA, the CDR3 is TGTGCCAGTTCTGCTCTTCGACTAGCGGGAGCGCAAGAGACCCAGTACTTC. Variable domain in full (rest from reference TRBV19 and TRBJ2-5): DGGITQSPKYLFRKEGQNVTLSCEQNLNHDAMYWYRQDPGQGLRLIYYSQIVNDFQKGDIAEGYSVSREKKESFPLTVTSAQKNPTAFYLCASSALRLAGAQETQYFGPGTRLLVL.

CDR3 protein: CATQLDINYEQYF. As DNA, the CDR3 is TGTGCCACCCAATTGGACATTAACTACGAGCAGTACTTC. The V gene is TRBV2, the J gene TRBJ2-7, with a weak D call TRBD1 (5 bases). The CDR3 is 13 amino acids. From germline, CDR1 is SNHLY and CDR2 FYNNEI. V was cut by 10 bases and J by 3 bases, with 16 bases left in between.

The gene calls are TRBV4-2 and TRBJ2-7; D might be TRBD2 (5 bases). This CDR3 is built from 15 residues. Germline-derived CDR1 and CDR2 are LGHNA and YNFKEQ. V was clipped by 4 bases and J by 2 bases, with 15 bases between them. CDR3 amino acids: CASSRDAGIAYEQYF. DNA of the CDR3: TGTGCCAGCAGCCGGGATGCGGGTATAGCCTACGAGCAGTACTTC.

The rearrangement links TRBV19 to TRBJ2-3, with TRBD2 matching over 8 bases. Losses at the gene ends were 8 bases for V and 8 bases for J; bases not matched to a gene: 12. There are 14 residues in the CDR3. In germline, CDR1 is LNHDA, CDR2 SQIVND (reference sequence). The CDR3 DNA follows: TGTGCCAGTGGTGCGGGGGGCGCGAAGGGTACGCAGTATTTT. Its translation: CASGAGGAKGTQYF. The entire variable domain, with the rest obtained from reference TRBV19 and TRBJ2-3, is as follows: DGGITQSPKYLFRKEGQNVTLSCEQNLNHDAMYWYRQDPGQGLRLIYYSQIVNDFQKGDIAEGYSVSREKKESFPLTVTSAQKNPTAFYLCASGAGGAKGTQYFGPGTRLTVL.

The V call is TRBV5-1, the J call TRBJ2-7, with 8 bases fitting TRBD1. Germline values: CDR1 SGHRS, CDR2 YFSETQ. The junction had 16 bases not matched to a gene; V was cut back by 6 bases and J by 8 bases. This CDR3 comprises 15 residues. CDR3 bases: TGCGCCAGCACTTCTGGCCGTCAGGGGGCGACCAAGCAGTACTTC. Amino acid sequence: CASTSGRQGATKQYF.

This clone was recorded once. The chain combines TRBV5-1 with TRBJ2-7, with 11 positions matching TRBD2. The CDR3 runs to 14 residues. From germline, CDR1 is SGHRS and CDR2 YFSETQ. The junction had 2 bases not matched to a gene; V was cut back by 0 bases and J by 6 bases. The CDR3 nucleotides are TGCGCCAGCAGCTTGGGAGGGACTAGCGGCGAGCAGTACTTC. Translating gives CASSLGGTSGEQYF.

The chain carries TRBV11-2 and TRBJ2-5; weak D call: TRBD2 (5 bases). The CDR3 is 14 residues long. Deletions cut 5 bases from V and 3 bases from J, with 13 bases between. Germline CDR1 reads SGHAT; CDR2 reads FQNNGV. CDR3 sequence (DNA): TGTGCCAGCAGCCCTTACGAGGGCAAAGAGACCCAGTACTTC. Translated: CASSPYEGKETQYF.

This chain connects TRBV5-1 to TRBJ1-1, with 7 bases identical to TRBD1. CDR1 and CDR2 (germline): SGHRS, YFSETQ. V was clipped by 4 bases and J by 1 base; unmatched bases: 7. The CDR3 sequence is 15 residues long. The CDR3 nucleotides are TGCGCCAGCAGCCGTCCGGGACAGAAGAACACTGAAGCTTTCTTT. It translates to CASSRPGQKNTEAFF.

The chain combines TRBV28 with TRBJ2-2, with a possible D match to TRBD2 (5 bases). In germline, CDR1 is MDHEN, CDR2 SYDVKM. The CDR3 is 15 residues long. The germline V and J ends were trimmed by 10 bases and 0 bases, with 15 bases remaining between them. CDR3 sequence reads: CATSGEHTNTGELFF. The CDR3 region has the DNA TGTGCCACCAGCGGAGAGCACACGAACACCGGGGAGCTGTTTTTT. The full variable domain, rest sourced from reference TRBV28 and TRBJ2-2, is DVKVTQSSRYLVKRTGEKVFLECVQDMDHENMFWYRQDPGLGLRLIYFSYDVKMKEKGDIPEGYSVSREKKERFSLILESASTNQTSMYLCATSGEHTNTGELFFGEGSRLTVL.

Only one count was recorded for this clone. This chain links TRBV18 with TRBJ1-5, with 8 bases that match TRBD1. From germline, CDR1 is KGHSH and CDR2 LQKENI. Losses at the gene ends were 9 bases for V and 7 bases for J; bases not matched to a gene: 11. CDR3 length: 14 residues. CDR3 protein: CASSDREKGQPQHF. The CDR3 bases are TGTGCCAGTTCGGACAGGGAAAAGGGACAGCCCCAGCATTTT.

The V and J genes are TRBV4-2 and TRBJ2-7; 9 nucleotides match TRBD2. Germline CDR1 is LGHNA and CDR2 is YNFKEQ. This CDR3 has 14 residues. V trimming: 3 bases; J trimming: 2 bases; junction bases outside the gene matches: 2. CDR3 protein: CASSHLAGPYEQYF. The CDR3 DNA sequence: TGTGCCAGCAGCCACCTAGCGGGACCCTACGAGCAGTACTTC.

This chain uses TRBV27 with TRBJ1-4, with D tentatively TRBD1 (6 bases). Per germline, CDR1 MNHEY and CDR2 SMNVEV (reference sequence). This CDR3 has 14 residues. Trimming pared 5 bases from V and 7 bases from J, leaving 14 bases between. CDR3 in amino acids: CASSELQGTEKLFF. CDR3 DNA sequence: TGTGCCAGCAGTGAACTACAGGGTACTGAAAAACTGTTTTTT.

In this sample, this clone turned up once. J is TRBJ2-6 and V is TRBV5-1; tentatively, D is TRBD1 (6 bases). The V gene's germline CDR1 is SGHRS and CDR2 YFSETQ. The length of the CDR3 is 20 residues. V was pared by 4 bases and J by 4 bases, with 27 bases between. The CDR3 protein is CASSLFGTSRAGSGANVLTF. CDR3 in DNA: TGCGCCAGCAGCCTTTTCGGGACATCGCGGGCTGGCTCGGGGGCCAACGTCCTGACTTTC.

The CDR3 here is CASSGGQGLGYTF. The CDR3 DNA follows: TGTGCCAGCAGCGGTGGACAGGGCCTTGGCTACACCTTC. This sequence joins TRBV11-3 and TRBJ1-2, with 8 nucleotides matching TRBD1. The CDR3 spans 13 residues. The V gene end was trimmed by 5 bases and the J gene end by 7 bases; junction bases not matched to a gene: 6. Germline CDR1 reads SGHNT; CDR2 reads YENEEA.

The CDR3 DNA reads TGTGCCAGCAGCTTAGCGGCAGGTGTCTCCTACGAGCAGTACTTC. This gives the protein CASSLAAGVSYEQYF. The chain has TRBV7-9 and TRBJ2-7, with D uncertain. The CDR3 is made up of 15 amino acids. Germline V CDR1 and CDR2: SEHNR, FQNEAQ (reference sequence). V lost 0 bases and J 0 bases, leaving 9 bases between the germline ends.

J is TRBJ2-7 and V is TRBV28; a weak D match, TRBD1 (5 bases). This CDR3 is 13 amino acids long. Between the trimmed V and J ends, which lost 3 bases and 1 base, there was a span of 7 bases. In germline, CDR1 is MDHEN, CDR2 SYDVKM. CDR3 bases: TGTGCCAGCAGTTTGCAGGGTTCCTACGAGCAGTACTTC. Its translation is CASSLQGSYEQYF.

This chain connects TRBV18 to TRBJ2-3; D not resolved. Germline V CDR1 and CDR2: KGHSH, LQKENI. V lost 3 bases to trimming and J lost 3 bases, with 7 bases between them. This CDR3 has 13 residues. The CDR3 loop reads CASSPLRTDTQYF. The CDR3 nucleotides are TGTGCCAGCTCACCCCTGAGGACAGATACGCAGTATTTT.

The chain has TRBV7-9 and TRBJ2-5, with D hard to call. There are 13 residues in the CDR3. The ends were cut back, 3 bases at V and 5 bases at J, with 10 bases in the middle. The germline V gene encodes CDR1 SEHNR and CDR2 FQNEAQ (reference sequence). The CDR3 region has the DNA TGTGCCAGCAGCTTCGAGGCCCTCGAGACCCAGTACTTC. It translates to CASSFEALETQYF. Using reference TRBV7-9 and TRBJ2-5 for the parts outside the CDR3, the full variable domain is DTGVSQNPRHKITKRGQNVTFRCDPISEHNRLYWYRQTLGQGPEFLTYFQNEAQLEKSRLLSDRFSAERPKGSFSTLEIQRTEQGDSAMYLCASSFEALETQYFGPGTRLLVL.

The V gene is TRBV19, the J gene TRBJ2-2; 8 nucleotides align to TRBD2. The CDR3 spans 16 residues. With V trimmed by 3 bases and J by 6 bases, 9 bases remained unmatched. CDR1 LNHDA and CDR2 SQIVND come from the germline V gene (reference sequence). CDR3 nucleotide sequence: TGTGCCAGTAGTATCAGCGGGGGATTGACACCCGGGGAGCTGTTTTTT. This encodes CASSISGGLTPGELFF.

In the case of this clone: Different DNA sequences within this sample yield the same CDR3. The rearrangement uses TRBV2 and TRBJ2-7; TRBD1 matches at 11 bases. The CDR3 runs 14 residues. Germline V lookup: CDR1 SNHLY, CDR2 FYNNEI. V shed 5 bases, J shed 1 base, and the junction held 1 base outside the gene matches. The CDR3 sequence is CASSRDRGSYEQYF. The CDR3 DNA reads TGTGCCAGCAGTCGGGACAGGGGGTCCTACGAGCAGTACTTC.

V and J are TRBV28 and TRBJ2-5; TRBD2 matches at 15 bases. J lost 5 bases, V lost 6 bases, and 7 bases had no gene match. The CDR3 runs to 16 residues. CDR1 and CDR2 (germline): MDHEN, SYDVKM. The CDR3 DNA reads TGTGCCAGCAGGGCCGGGACTAGCGGGAGGTGGGAGACCCAGTACTTC. It yields the protein CASRAGTSGRWETQYF.

The CDR3 here is CATSRGTGLYNEQFF. CDR3 in DNA: TGTGCCACCAGCAGAGGGACAGGGTTATACAATGAGCAGTTCTTC. V gene TRBV15 combines with J gene TRBJ2-1; 8 nucleotides line up with TRBD1. Unmatched junction bases numbered 3, after V lost 1 base and J lost 4 bases. Germline-derived CDR1 and CDR2 are LNHNV and YYDKDF (reference sequence). The CDR3 has 15 amino acids.

The CDR3 DNA follows: TGTGCCAGTAAGCTGCGACAGGGGTCCTACGAGCAGTACTTC. Translating it yields CASKLRQGSYEQYF. The chain joins TRBV19 to TRBJ2-7, with 8 positions matching TRBD1. Germline V gene data show CDR1 as LNHDA and CDR2 as SQIVND (reference sequence). This CDR3 is built from 14 residues. The V gene end was trimmed by 7 bases and the J gene end by 1 base; junction bases not matched to a gene: 6.

The chain couples TRBV27 to TRBJ1-4, with 9 nucleotides matching TRBD1. The germline CDR1 and CDR2 sequences are MNHEY and SMNVEV (reference sequence). The CDR3 loop spans 14 amino acids. The J segment lost 5 bases and the V segment lost 8 bases, leaving 6 bases of the junction unmatched. CDR3 protein: CASATGTGNEKLFF. The DNA for the CDR3 is TGTGCCAGCGCAACCGGGACAGGGAATGAAAAACTGTTTTTT.

This clone was counted once. The chain employs TRBV13 and TRBJ1-3; 8 nucleotides align to TRBD1. The V segment lost 5 bases and the J segment 7 bases; nucleotides outside the gene matches: 4. CDR3 size: 13 residues. CDR1 is PRHDT, CDR2 FYEKMQ, per germline (reference sequence). The CDR3 sequence: CASSRTGSNTIYF. CDR3 DNA sequence: TGTGCCAGCAGCAGGACAGGGTCGAACACCATATATTTT.

In this sample, this clone turned up once. The chain couples TRBV7-3 to TRBJ1-1, with TRBD1 as a possible D gene (6 bases). This CDR3 has 13 amino acids. V was pared by 2 bases and J by 4 bases, with 8 bases between. Looked up from germline, CDR1 is SGHTA and CDR2 is FQGTGA. CDR3 nucleotide sequence: TGTGCCAGCAGCTTAGGGGGCGCCACTGAAGCTTTCTTT. This encodes CASSLGGATEAFF.

The chain's CDR3 is CAWRRDGRVHEQYF. Written as DNA, the CDR3 is TGTGCCTGGAGGAGAGACGGGAGAGTCCACGAGCAGTACTTC. The chain uses TRBV30 and TRBJ2-7, with D maybe TRBD2 (6 bases). Germline V gives CDR1 GTSNPN, CDR2 SVGIG (reference sequence). V lost 3 bases, J lost 5 bases, and 17 bases lay in between. The length of the CDR3 is 14 residues.

The V and J genes are TRBV30 and TRBJ1-4, with 7 bases fitting TRBD1. Losses at the gene ends were 7 bases for V and 8 bases for J; bases not matched to a gene: 7. Germline V gene lookup returns CDR1 GTSNPN and CDR2 SVGIG (reference sequence). The CDR3 spans 12 residues. DNA of the CDR3: TGTGCCTTGGGACAGACCTGGGAAAAACTGTTTTTT. Protein sequence: CALGQTWEKLFF.

The chain has TRBV4-1 and TRBJ1-1; TRBD1 matches at 7 bases. CDR3 size: 17 residues. CDR1 MGHRA and CDR2 YSYEKL come from the germline V gene. V was pared by 1 base and J by 4 bases, with 12 bases of the junction left unmatched. DNA for the CDR3: TGCGCCAGCAGCCAAGGAGTGGAGGGGGCGGGAAGCACTGAAGCTTTCTTT. It encodes CASSQGVEGAGSTEAFF.

The chain carries TRBV27 and TRBJ1-2, with 7 nucleotides matching TRBD1. Trimming at V came to 3 bases and at J to 7 bases, leaving 8 bases not matched to a gene. CDR3 length: 14 residues. Germline assignment: CDR1 MNHEY and CDR2 SMNVEV (reference sequence). CDR3 nucleotide sequence: TGTGCCAGCAGTTTTAATGCAGGGGGACTTGGCTACACCTTC. The encoded protein is CASSFNAGGLGYTF.